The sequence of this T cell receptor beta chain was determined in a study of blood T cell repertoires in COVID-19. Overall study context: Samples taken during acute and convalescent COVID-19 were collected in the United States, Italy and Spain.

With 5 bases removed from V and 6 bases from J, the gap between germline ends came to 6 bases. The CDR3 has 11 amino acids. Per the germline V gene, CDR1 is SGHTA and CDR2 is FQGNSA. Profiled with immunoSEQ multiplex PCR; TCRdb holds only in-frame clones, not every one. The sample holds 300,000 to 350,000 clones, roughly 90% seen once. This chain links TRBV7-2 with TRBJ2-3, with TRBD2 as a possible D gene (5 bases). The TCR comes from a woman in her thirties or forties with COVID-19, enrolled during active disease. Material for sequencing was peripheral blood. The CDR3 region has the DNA TGTGCCAGCAGCCGGAGGGATACGCAGTATTTT. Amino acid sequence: CASSRRDTQYF.